This TCR beta chain was sequenced in a study of Graves' ophthalmopathy and Graves' hyperthyroidism. RNA transcripts yielded amplified TCR beta CDR3 regions. Following a first-round RT-PCR that used HTBI primers, a second-round multiplex PCR was carried out. MiXCR, run by TCRdb on the multiplex PCR reads, gives a single entry per CDR3 protein. The data show around 1.1 million distinct CDR3 sequences, about 35% seen once. V lost 5 bases, J lost 9 bases, and 16 bases stayed unmatched. Germline V gene data show CDR1 as SGHDN and CDR2 as FVKESK. The CDR3 is 16 residues long. Sequencing input: peripheral blood or thyroid tissue (not recorded which). The chain recombines TRBV14 with TRBJ2-7; 10 positions agree with TRBD2. The origin of this receptor is an adult man with Graves' hyperthyroidism. CDR3 loop: CASSGRLGSGGITQYF. The CDR3, as DNA: TGTGCCAGCAGCGGAAGGTTAGGTAGCGGGGGGATTACGCAGTACTTC.